What follows describes a single TCR beta chain. V shed 6 bases, J shed 3 bases, and the junction held 3 bases outside the gene matches. Per the germline V gene, CDR1 is LGHNT and CDR2 is FRNRAP. The CDR3 totals 13 residues. The authors' processing: Researchers report that nucleated cell counts were estimated from reference gene primer amplification. Produced via immunoSEQ multiplex PCR; TCRdb's table is partial and in-frame only. V, J and clone size derive from that table, while D and trimming were established from the DNA sequence. The sample gives about 120,000 clones, approximately 92% of which show up once; about 29% is in the top ten. The data are from a study of blood T cell repertoires in COVID-19. Study information: The United States, Italy and Spain were the sources of the acute and convalescent COVID-19 samples. T cells, B-cell-depleted T cells, or PBMCs supplied cDNA or gDNA.

The sequence came from a man aged 65 to 85 with active or convalescent COVID-19. The sample comprised peripheral blood. The chain combines TRBV12-5 with TRBJ2-3, with 7 positions matching TRBD2. This CDR3 is CASGRGVTDTQYF. The DNA of the CDR3 is TGTGCTAGTGGACGGGGGGTAACAGATACGCAGTATTTT.